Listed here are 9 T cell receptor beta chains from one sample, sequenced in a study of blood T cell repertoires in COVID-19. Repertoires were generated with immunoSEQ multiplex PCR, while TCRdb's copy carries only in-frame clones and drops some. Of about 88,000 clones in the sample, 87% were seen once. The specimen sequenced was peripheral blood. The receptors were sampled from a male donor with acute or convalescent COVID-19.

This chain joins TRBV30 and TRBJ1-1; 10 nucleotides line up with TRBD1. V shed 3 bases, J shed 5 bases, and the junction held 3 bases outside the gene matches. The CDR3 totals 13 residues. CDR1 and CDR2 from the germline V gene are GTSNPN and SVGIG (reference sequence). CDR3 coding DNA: TGTGCCTGGAGCGGACAGGGGGAGACTGAAGCTTTCTTT. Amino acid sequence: CAWSGQGETEAFF.

CDR3: CASSVGASGTGELFF. In nucleotides, the CDR3 is TGTGCCAGCAGTGTAGGAGCTAGCGGCACCGGGGAGCTGTTTTTT. The chain employs TRBV2 and TRBJ2-2; 7 bases fit TRBD2. V lost 4 bases and J lost 4; bases outside the gene matches: 6. The CDR3 has 15 amino acids. Germline V gene sequence: CDR1 SNHLY, CDR2 FYNNEI.

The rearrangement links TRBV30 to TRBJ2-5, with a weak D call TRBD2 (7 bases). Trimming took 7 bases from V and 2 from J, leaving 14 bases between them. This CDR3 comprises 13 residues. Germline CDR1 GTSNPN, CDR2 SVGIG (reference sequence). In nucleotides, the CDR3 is TGTGCCTCTACGCGGGGGCGGCAAGAGACCCAGTACTTC. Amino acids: CASTRGRQETQYF.

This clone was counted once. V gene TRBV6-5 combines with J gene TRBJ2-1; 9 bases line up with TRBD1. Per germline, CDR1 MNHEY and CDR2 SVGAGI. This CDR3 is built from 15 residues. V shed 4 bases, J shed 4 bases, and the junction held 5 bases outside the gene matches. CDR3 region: CASSFRQGGYNEQFF. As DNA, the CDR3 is TGTGCCAGCAGTTTCCGACAGGGGGGATACAATGAGCAGTTCTTC.

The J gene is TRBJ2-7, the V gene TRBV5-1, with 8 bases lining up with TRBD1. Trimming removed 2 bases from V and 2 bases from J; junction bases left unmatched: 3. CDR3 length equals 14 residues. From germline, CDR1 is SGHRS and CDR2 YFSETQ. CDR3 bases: TGCGCCAGCAGCTTCGGACAGGGACCCTACGAGCAGTACTTC. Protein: CASSFGQGPYEQYF. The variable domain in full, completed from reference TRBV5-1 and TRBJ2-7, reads KAGVTQTPRYLIKTRGQQVTLSCSPISGHRSVSWYQQTPGQGLQFLFEYFSETQRNKGNFPGRFSGRQFSNSRSEMNVSTLELGDSALYLCASSFGQGPYEQYFGPGTRLTVT.

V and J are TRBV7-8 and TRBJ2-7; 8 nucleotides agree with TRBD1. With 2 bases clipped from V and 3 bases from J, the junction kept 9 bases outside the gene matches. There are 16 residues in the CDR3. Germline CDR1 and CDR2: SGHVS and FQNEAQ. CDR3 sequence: CASSLNTGGIRYEQYF. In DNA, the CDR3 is TGTGCCAGCAGCTTAAATACAGGGGGAATTCGCTACGAGCAGTACTTC.

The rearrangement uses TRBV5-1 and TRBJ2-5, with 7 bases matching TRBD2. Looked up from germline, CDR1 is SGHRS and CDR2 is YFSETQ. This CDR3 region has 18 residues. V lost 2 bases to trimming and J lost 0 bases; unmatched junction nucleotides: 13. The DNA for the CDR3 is TGCGCCAGCAGCTTAGGCGGGGGAACGACCGCTTACCAAGAGACCCAGTACTTC. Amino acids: CASSLGGGTTAYQETQYF.

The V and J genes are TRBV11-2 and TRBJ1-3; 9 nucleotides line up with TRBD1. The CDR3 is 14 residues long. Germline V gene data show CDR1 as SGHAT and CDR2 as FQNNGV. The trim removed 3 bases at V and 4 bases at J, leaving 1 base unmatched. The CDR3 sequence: CASSLGTGGNTIYF. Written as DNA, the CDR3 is TGTGCCAGCAGCTTGGGGACAGGGGGAAACACCATATATTTT. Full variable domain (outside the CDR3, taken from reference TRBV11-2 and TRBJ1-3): EAGVAQSPRYKIIEKRQSVAFWCNPISGHATLYWYQQILGQGPKLLIQFQNNGVVDDSQLPKDRFSAERLKGVDSTLKIQPAKLEDSAVYLCASSLGTGGNTIYFGEGSWLTVV.

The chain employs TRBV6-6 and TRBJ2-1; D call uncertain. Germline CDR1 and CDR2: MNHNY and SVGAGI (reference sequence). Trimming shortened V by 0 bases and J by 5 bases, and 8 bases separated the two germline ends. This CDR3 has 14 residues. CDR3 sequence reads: CASSYSIQNNEQFF. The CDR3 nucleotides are TGTGCCAGCAGTTACTCGATCCAGAACAATGAGCAGTTCTTC.